Presented here are 30 T cell receptor beta chains from one specimen sequenced in a study of identical twins. TCRdb reanalysed the 5' RACE reads using MiXCR and keeps one entry per CDR3 protein. The repertoire holds 450,000 or so distinct CDR3 sequences, with less than 20% as singletons. Source material: naive T cells sorted from blood. The source of these receptors is a man aged 45-60 years in good health.

The rearrangement links TRBV4-2 to TRBJ2-7; TRBD2 matches 7 bases. This CDR3 has 13 residues. V shed 6 bases, J shed 5 bases, and the junction held 7 bases outside the gene matches. Germline CDR1 is LGHNA and CDR2 is YNFKEQ. CDR3 amino acids: CASRGSGENEQYF. The DNA of the CDR3 is TGTGCCAGCAGAGGGAGCGGGGAAAACGAGCAGTACTTC.

The chain couples TRBV7-2 to TRBJ1-5; the match to TRBD1 covers 9 bases. This CDR3 region has 16 residues. Germline CDR1 and CDR2: SGHTA and FQGNSA. Trimming removed 3 bases from V and 6 bases from J; junction bases left unmatched: 9. The CDR3 spells CASSFVGTGIGQPQHF. CDR3 nucleotide sequence: TGTGCCAGCAGCTTTGTGGGGACAGGGATTGGTCAGCCCCAGCATTTT.

This clonotype was counted at least ten times. The chain combines TRBV20-1 with TRBJ2-5; D is undetermined. Trimming cost V 0 bases and J 6 bases, with 5 bases left between them. Germline V gives CDR1 DFQATT, CDR2 SNEGSKA (reference sequence). The CDR3 sequence is 11 residues long. The CDR3 reads CSAREVQTQYF. The CDR3 DNA follows: TGCAGTGCTAGAGAGGTCCAGACCCAGTACTTC.

This clonotype was seen ten or more times. V is TRBV7-3 and J is TRBJ2-6; 9 nucleotides agree with TRBD1. V shed 4 bases, J shed 0 bases, and the junction held 4 bases outside the gene matches. Germline assignment: CDR1 SGHTA and CDR2 FQGTGA. This CDR3 spans 17 amino acids. In nucleotides, the CDR3 is TGTGCCAGCAGCTCCCGGACAGGGGTCTCTGGGGCCAACGTCCTGACTTTC. Encoded protein: CASSSRTGVSGANVLTF.

The CDR3 is CASSPVLSTYEQYF. CDR3 coding DNA: TGTGCCAGCAGTCCCGTTTTGAGTACCTACGAGCAGTACTTC. This chain uses TRBV28 with TRBJ2-7; D not certain. Trimming shortened V by 5 bases and J by 2 bases, and 13 bases separated the two germline ends. The CDR3 is 14 residues long. Germline-derived CDR1 and CDR2 are MDHEN and SYDVKM.

V usage is TRBV11-2 and J usage is TRBJ2-1; D unclear. This CDR3 is built from 13 residues. Trimming removed 1 base at V and 7 bases at J, with 8 bases between. Germline CDR1 reads SGHAT; CDR2 reads FQNNGV. The CDR3 nucleotides are TGTGCCAGCAGCTTAGTGGCCCGGAATGAGCAGTTCTTC. This translates into CASSLVARNEQFF.

This clonotype was counted between two and nine times. The chain links TRBV7-9 to TRBJ2-5; D might be TRBD2 (6 bases). The germline CDR1 and CDR2 sequences are SEHNR and FQNEAQ (reference sequence). CDR3 length equals 13 residues. The V gene lost 5 bases and the J gene lost 4 bases, with 11 bases spanning the gap. The CDR3 nucleotides read TGTGCCAGCAGCGTGGGGACTGGAGAGACCCAGTACTTC. Translation: CASSVGTGETQYF.

This clonotype occurred many times. The chain has TRBV10-3 and TRBJ1-2; D ambiguous. The CDR3 totals 11 residues. The germline V gene has CDR1 ENHRY and CDR2 SYGVKD. The V gene lost 4 bases and the J gene lost 3 bases, with 3 bases spanning the gap. The CDR3 sequence is CAISGDYGYTF. CDR3 coding DNA: TGTGCCATCAGTGGAGACTATGGCTACACCTTC.

This clonotype was counted ten times or more. CDR3 in amino acids: CSQGNSLTDTQYF. The CDR3 nucleotides read TGCAGTCAGGGTAACAGCCTCACAGATACGCAGTATTTT. The V gene is TRBV20-1, the J gene TRBJ2-3, with TRBD1 as a possible D gene (5 bases). The CDR3 has 13 residues. Deletions cut 8 bases from V and 2 bases from J, with 14 bases between. Germline V CDR1 and CDR2: DFQATT, SNEGSKA (reference sequence).

This clonotype has just a few counts. The chain joins TRBV10-3 to TRBJ1-2; D unclear. CDR1 and CDR2 from the germline V gene are ENHRY and SYGVKD. The CDR3 contains 13 residues. Trimming took 1 base from V and 0 from J, leaving 3 bases between them. The CDR3: CAISELSNYGYTF. Written as DNA, the CDR3 is TGTGCCATCAGTGAGTTGTCTAACTATGGCTACACCTTC.

There are a few counts of this clonotype. This chain connects TRBV7-6 to TRBJ2-7, with D possibly called TRBD1 or TRBD2 (5 bases each). Trimming stripped 5 bases from V and 2 bases from J, with 16 bases between. Germline CDR1 SGHVS, CDR2 FNYEAQ. The CDR3 spans 15 residues. The CDR3 is CASSPGPTLTYEQYF. CDR3 in DNA: TGTGCCAGCAGCCCGGGGCCGACCCTAACCTACGAGCAGTACTTC.

This clonotype was counted at least ten times. V gene TRBV15 combines with J gene TRBJ2-2, with D tentatively TRBD1 or TRBD2 (5 bases each). The CDR3 totals 16 residues. Trimming removed 3 bases from V and 4 bases from J, with 15 bases in between. From germline, CDR1 is LNHNV and CDR2 YYDKDF (reference sequence). In nucleotides, the CDR3 is TGTGCCACCAGCAGTAGAAAGGGACCAGGCACCGGGGAGCTGTTTTTT. It encodes CATSSRKGPGTGELFF.

The chain couples TRBV10-3 to TRBJ1-5, with no clear D. V was trimmed by 2 bases and J by 2 bases, leaving 10 bases between them. The CDR3 loop spans 15 amino acids. Germline V lookup: CDR1 ENHRY, CDR2 SYGVKD. This CDR3 reads CAISETAGRNQPQHF. The CDR3 coding sequence is TGTGCCATCAGTGAGACAGCGGGCCGCAATCAGCCCCAGCATTTT.

This clonotype was picked up a small number of times. The V and J genes are TRBV27 and TRBJ1-5, with 7 bases that match TRBD1. The germline V gene has CDR1 MNHEY and CDR2 SMNVEV (reference sequence). V gave up 9 bases and J gave up 4 bases; unmatched junction bases: 18. CDR3 length: 17 residues. This CDR3 is CARGPGDRARPNQPQHF. The CDR3 DNA reads TGTGCCAGGGGTCCGGGTGACAGGGCTCGACCGAATCAGCCCCAGCATTTT.

V and J are TRBV14 and TRBJ2-7; D uncertain. V dropped 0 bases and J dropped 2 bases, with 8 bases sitting between them. The CDR3 runs 14 residues. Germline V gene sequence: CDR1 SGHDN, CDR2 FVKESK. The CDR3: CASSQDGLPYEQYF. As DNA, the CDR3 is TGTGCCAGCAGCCAAGATGGGCTACCCTACGAGCAGTACTTC.

V is TRBV3-1 and J is TRBJ2-7; D not certain. CDR1 and CDR2 from the germline V gene are LGHDT and YNNKEL (reference sequence). The CDR3 length is 14 residues. V was cut by 0 bases and J by 0 bases, with 6 bases left in between. CDR3 amino acids: CASSQDHSSYEQYF. The CDR3 DNA reads as TGTGCCAGCAGCCAAGATCACAGCTCCTACGAGCAGTACTTC.

This chain uses TRBV10-3 with TRBJ2-1; D may be TRBD1 or TRBD2 (5 bases each). Germline V gene sequence: CDR1 ENHRY, CDR2 SYGVKD. V was pared by 4 bases and J by 5 bases, with 12 bases between. The CDR3 loop spans 14 amino acids. Here the CDR3 reads CAISGGPRNNEQFF. The CDR3 DNA reads TGTGCCATCAGTGGGGGACCGCGTAACAATGAGCAGTTCTTC.

This clonotype was seen ten or more times. CDR3 DNA: TGCGCCAGCAGCCAAACACATGGACTACTCACCCCCTACGAGCAGTACTTC. It yields the protein CASSQTHGLLTPYEQYF. V is TRBV4-3 and J is TRBJ2-7; maybe TRBD2 (6 bases). The germline V gene has CDR1 LGHNA and CDR2 YSLEER. The V end lost 2 bases, the J end lost 2 bases, and 19 bases lay between the germline ends. The CDR3 sequence is 17 residues long.

This clonotype was counted ten times or more. V usage is TRBV6-2 or TRBV6-3 and J usage is TRBJ2-1, with D perhaps TRBD2 (6 bases). This CDR3 has 13 residues. The V gene's germline CDR1 is MNHEY and CDR2 SVGEGT. V was trimmed by 9 bases and J by 1 base, leaving 10 bases between them. CDR3 sequence reads: CASRDSSYNEQFF. In nucleotides, the CDR3 is TGTGCCAGTCGGGACTCTTCCTACAATGAGCAGTTCTTC.

Only a few counts were recorded for this clonotype. The V and J genes are TRBV12-3 or TRBV12-4 and TRBJ1-2; perhaps TRBD1 as D (5 bases). The CDR3 contains 14 residues. The V gene lost 5 bases and the J gene lost 5 bases, with 15 bases spanning the gap. Written as DNA, the CDR3 is TGTGCCAGCAGTCCACAGGATGGGGAGTATGGCTACACCTTC. This sequence encodes CASSPQDGEYGYTF.

The V and J genes are TRBV27 and TRBJ2-5; D unclear. The germline V gene encodes CDR1 MNHEY and CDR2 SMNVEV (reference sequence). The CDR3 covers 14 residues. The germline V and J ends were trimmed by 5 bases and 1 base, with 11 bases remaining between them. The CDR3 region has the DNA TGTGCCAGCAGTCCCGTAGACCCCCAAGAGACCCAGTACTTC. Protein: CASSPVDPQETQYF.

J is TRBJ1-5 and V is TRBV6-2 or TRBV6-3; D remains unclear. The CDR3 extends over 15 amino acids. Deletions cut 6 bases from V and 3 bases from J, with 15 bases between. In germline, CDR1 is MNHEY, CDR2 SVGEGT. DNA for the CDR3: TGTGCCAGCAGCCTAGCGGCCGGGAACAATCAGCCCCAGCATTTT. Residues: CASSLAAGNNQPQHF.

This clonotype was counted only a few times. V and J are TRBV18 and TRBJ2-3; 12 bases align to TRBD2. The CDR3 consists of 18 residues. In germline, CDR1 is KGHSH, CDR2 LQKENI. The junction had 9 bases not matched to a gene; V was cut back by 3 bases and J by 2 bases. The DNA of the CDR3 is TGTGCCAGCTCACCGAGACTAGCGGGGGAGCCTTACACAGATACGCAGTATTTT. This codes for CASSPRLAGEPYTDTQYF.

The chain combines TRBV6-5 with TRBJ1-2, with D tentatively TRBD1 (6 bases). Germline V gene data show CDR1 as MNHEY and CDR2 as SVGAGI. V lost 1 base to trimming and J lost 7 bases, with 16 bases between them. This CDR3 region has 15 residues. The DNA for the CDR3 is TGTGCCAGCAGTTACTTCTCAGGGGACCCCTCTGGCTACACCTTC. Protein: CASSYFSGDPSGYTF.

This clonotype appeared many times. J is TRBJ2-7 and V is TRBV27, with D tentatively TRBD1 (6 bases). Germline-derived CDR1 and CDR2 are MNHEY and SMNVEV (reference sequence). The CDR3 extends over 13 amino acids. Trimming removed 8 bases from V and 0 bases from J, with 11 bases in between. CDR3 sequence (DNA): TGTGCCAGCCGCAGGGACATCTCCTACGAGCAGTACTTC. This codes for CASRRDISYEQYF.

As DNA, the CDR3 is TGCGCCAGCAGCCAAATCGAGGGAGGCGAGCAGTACTTC. This codes for CASSQIEGGEQYF. This sequence joins TRBV4-1 and TRBJ2-7, with D possibly matching TRBD2 (6 bases). V lost 2 bases to trimming and J lost 6 bases, with 11 bases between them. CDR3 size: 13 residues. CDR1 MGHRA and CDR2 YSYEKL come from the germline V gene.

The V gene is TRBV4-2, the J gene TRBJ2-4; TRBD1 is a possible D gene (8 bases). This CDR3 has 16 amino acids. Looked up from germline, CDR1 is LGHNA and CDR2 is YNFKEQ. Trimming took off 5 bases at V and 9 bases at J, with 23 bases between the two ends. The CDR3 reads CASSTTGDYGSGIQYF. The CDR3, as DNA: TGTGCCAGCAGCACGACAGGGGACTACGGTTCTGGCATTCAGTACTTC.

The CDR3 region has the DNA TGTGCCAGCAGCTTGGGCAGTAAGGCTCGCGCTTTCTTT. As protein: CASSLGSKARAFF. This chain joins TRBV7-2 and TRBJ1-1; D gene uncertain. The V gene lost 3 bases and the J gene lost 11 bases, with 16 bases spanning the gap. The CDR3 consists of 13 residues. Germline CDR1 reads SGHTA; CDR2 reads FQGNSA.

Only one count was recorded for this clonotype. J is TRBJ2-1 and V is TRBV24-1; tentatively, D is TRBD1 (5 bases). Trimming removed 1 base from V and 9 bases from J, with 9 bases in between. There are 13 residues in the CDR3. Germline V CDR1 and CDR2: KGHDR, SFDVKD. The DNA of the CDR3 is TGTGCCACCAGTGATTTTCAGGGCGGTGAGCAGTTCTTC. It is translated as CATSDFQGGEQFF.

There are a few counts of this clonotype. The chain is built from TRBV7-9 and TRBJ2-7; possible D gene TRBD1, 6 bases. V lost 5 bases and J 3 bases, leaving 11 bases between the germline ends. The CDR3 spans 13 residues. Germline CDR1 reads SEHNR; CDR2 reads FQNEAQ (reference sequence). The CDR3 bases are TGTGCCAGCAGCAGGGGACATAACTACGAGCAGTACTTC. Its protein product is CASSRGHNYEQYF.